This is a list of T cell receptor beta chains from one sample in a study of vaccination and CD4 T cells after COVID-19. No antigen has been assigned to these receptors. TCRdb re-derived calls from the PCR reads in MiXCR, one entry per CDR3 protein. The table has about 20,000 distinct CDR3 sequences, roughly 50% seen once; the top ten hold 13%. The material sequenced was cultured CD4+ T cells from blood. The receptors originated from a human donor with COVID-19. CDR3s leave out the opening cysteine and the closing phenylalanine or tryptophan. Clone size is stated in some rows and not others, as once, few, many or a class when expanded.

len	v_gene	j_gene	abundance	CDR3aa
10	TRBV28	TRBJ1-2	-	ASSSGIYGYT
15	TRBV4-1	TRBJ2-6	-	ASSQLPPSSGANVLT
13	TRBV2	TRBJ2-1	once	ASSDGPNPYNEQF
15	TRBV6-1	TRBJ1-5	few	ASSESPPQGSNQPQH
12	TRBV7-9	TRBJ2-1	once	ASSRDLNSYEQF
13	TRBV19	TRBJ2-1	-	ASSIGFGPNNEQF
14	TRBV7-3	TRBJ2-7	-	ASSPQGSLSSYEQY
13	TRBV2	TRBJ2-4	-	ASMGTGVGKNIQY
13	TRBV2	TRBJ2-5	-	ASSASGGPLEAQY
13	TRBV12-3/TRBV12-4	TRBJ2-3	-	ASSGNVGGGDTQY
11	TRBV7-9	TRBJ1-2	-	ASSLNGHYGYT
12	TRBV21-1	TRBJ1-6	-	ASSKAGRDSPLH
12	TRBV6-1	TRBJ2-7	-	ASSKRDISYEQY
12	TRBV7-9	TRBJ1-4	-	ASSFRGPEEKLF
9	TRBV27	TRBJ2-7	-	ASRQGVEQY
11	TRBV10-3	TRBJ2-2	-	AISGRDTGELF
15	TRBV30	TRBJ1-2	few	AWSAGTAQISNYGYT
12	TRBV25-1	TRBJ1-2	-	ASSDLSLNYGYT
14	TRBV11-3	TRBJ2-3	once	AGTLGQGRSTDTQY